This T cell receptor (beta chain) stems from a study of blood T cell repertoires in COVID-19. At the level of the study: Specimens from acute and convalescent COVID-19 originated in the United States, Italy and Spain. Sample material is recorded as cDNA or gDNA derived from T cells, B-cell-depleted T cells, or PBMCs.

Study processing details: Researchers report that nucleated cell counts were estimated from reference gene primer amplification. TCRdb's copy holds only in-frame clones and misses some; the assay was immunoSEQ multiplex PCR. V and J calls and clone size are as listed in that table; D and trimming were resolved from the DNA. The repertoire holds roughly 240,000 clones, with approximately 86% as singletons. V was clipped by 4 bases and J by 3 bases, with 10 bases between them. Germline lookup yields CDR1 LNHDA and CDR2 SQIVND (reference sequence). The CDR3 is 14 amino acids. This TCR derives from a woman in her twenties or thirties who had recovered from COVID-19. The sequenced sample was peripheral blood. The J gene is TRBJ1-3, the V gene TRBV19; TRBD1 is a possible D gene (6 bases). CDR3 bases: TGTGCCAGTAGTACGTACAGGGATGGAAACACCATATATTTT. This translates into CASSTYRDGNTIYF.